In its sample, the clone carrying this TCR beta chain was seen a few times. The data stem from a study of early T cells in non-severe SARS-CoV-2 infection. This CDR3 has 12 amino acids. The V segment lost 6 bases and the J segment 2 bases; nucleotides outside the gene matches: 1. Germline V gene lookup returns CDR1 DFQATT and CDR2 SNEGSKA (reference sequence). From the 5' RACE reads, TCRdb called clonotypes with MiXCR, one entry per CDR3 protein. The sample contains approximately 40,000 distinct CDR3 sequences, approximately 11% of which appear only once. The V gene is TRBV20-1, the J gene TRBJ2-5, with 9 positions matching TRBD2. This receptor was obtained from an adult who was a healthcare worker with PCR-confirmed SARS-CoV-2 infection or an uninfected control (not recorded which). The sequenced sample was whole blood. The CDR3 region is CSALAGQETQYF. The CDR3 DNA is TGCAGTGCGCTAGCGGGACAAGAGACCCAGTACTTC.